A selection of T cell receptor beta chains follows, all from one sample in a study of blood T cell repertoires in COVID-19. Sequencing used immunoSEQ multiplex PCR; TCRdb keeps in-frame clones, though not all of them. The sample contains about 360,000 clones, more than 70% of which appear only once. Input material: PBMCs or T cells enriched from blood (not recorded which). The receptors originated from a man aged 40-50 years in a cohort exposed to, infected with or recovered from COVID-19 (not recorded which). The CDR3 runs from the conserved cysteine through the conserved F or W. Each record gives: CDR3 DNA, CDR3 protein, D gene, V gene, J gene, clone size, CDR3 length. The D gene is left open where the match is weak. Only some rows state a clone size, as once, few, many or a class for expanded clones.

TGCGCCAGCAGCTTCGACCGGCAGGGGTCCTACGAGCAGTACTTC	CASSFDRQGSYEQYF	-	TRBV5-1	TRBJ2-7	-	15
TGCAGTGCTGGACAGAACTATGGCTACACCTTC	CSAGQNYGYTF	-	TRBV20-1	TRBJ1-2	-	11
TGCGCCAGCAGCCAAGGAGGGGTCAGGGGTTGGTTTGACGAGCAGTACTTC	CASSQGGVRGWFDEQYF	-	TRBV4-1	TRBJ2-7	-	17
TGTGCCAGCAGCATAGGCGGAGATACGCAGTATTTT	CASSIGGDTQYF	-	TRBV12-3/TRBV12-4	TRBJ2-3	-	12
TGTGCCAGCAGTTTATTGGGGACAGGGGGCGCGGGTAACAATCAGCCCCAGCATTTT	CASSLLGTGGAGNNQPQHF	TRBD1	TRBV27	TRBJ1-5	-	19
TGCGCCAGCAGCCCACGGGAGGGCCGTAGCTCCTACAATGAGCAGTTCTTC	CASSPREGRSSYNEQFF	TRBD2	TRBV4-1	TRBJ2-1	-	17
TGTGCCAGCAAGAGACTAGCGTCGAACACCGGGGAGCTGTTTTTT	CASKRLASNTGELFF	TRBD2	TRBV2	TRBJ2-2	-	15
TGTGCCAGCAGCGTAGCTTCTGGGCTGACAGAGAATTATAGCAATCAGCCCCAGCATTTT	CASSVASGLTENYSNQPQHF	-	TRBV9	TRBJ1-5	-	20
TGTGCCAGCAGTTTAAAAGGGGCCTACGAGCAGTACTTC	CASSLKGAYEQYF	-	TRBV27	TRBJ2-7	-	13
TGTGCCAGCAGCCAAGGTTTGACAGGGGGTATTGACTCTGGAAACACCATATATTTT	CASSQGLTGGIDSGNTIYF	TRBD1	TRBV14	TRBJ1-3	-	19
TGTGCCAGCAGTTCCGACAGGAGTAAGGAAAAACTGTTTTTT	CASSSDRSKEKLFF	-	TRBV27	TRBJ1-4	-	14
TGTGCCAGCAGAGTGGGACAGCATCAGAACACTGAAGCTTTCTTT	CASRVGQHQNTEAFF	TRBD1	TRBV5-5	TRBJ1-1	-	15
TGTGCCAGCAGCGGGGGGGGCGCCTTGAACACTGAAGCTTTCTTT	CASSGGGALNTEAFF	-	TRBV14	TRBJ1-1	-	15
TGTGCCAGCAGCCAAGACCTACAGATTAATGAGCAGTTCTTC	CASSQDLQINEQFF	-	TRBV3-1/TRBV3-2	TRBJ2-1	-	14
TGTGCCAGCAGGGGGACAGCCGGGGATTCACCCCTCCACTTT	CASRGTAGDSPLHF	TRBD1	TRBV6-5	TRBJ1-6	-	14
TGCGCCAGCAGCCAAGGGCTAGCGGGAGTGGGCGAGCAGTACTTC	CASSQGLAGVGEQYF	TRBD2	TRBV4-1	TRBJ2-7	once	15
TGTGCCTGGAGTCCGGACTGGGGGGGAGAGACCCAGTACTTC	CAWSPDWGGETQYF	TRBD2	TRBV30	TRBJ2-5	-	14
TGTGCCAGCGCCATGGAGCCGACTAGAGTAGATACGCAGTATTTT	CASAMEPTRVDTQYF	-	TRBV4-2	TRBJ2-3	-	15
TGCAGTGCTGGGACAGGGGCTACCCAGTACTTC	CSAGTGATQYF	TRBD1	TRBV20-1	TRBJ2-5	-	11
TGCGCCAGCAGCTGGACAGGGGCCGCTAACTATGGCTACACCTTC	CASSWTGAANYGYTF	TRBD1	TRBV5-1	TRBJ1-2	-	15
TGTGCCACCAGCACCCCAGGGGGCCCTAACACCGGGGAGCTGTTTTTT	CATSTPGGPNTGELFF	TRBD1	TRBV15	TRBJ2-2	-	16
TGTGCCAGCTCACCGGGACAGCTAACCTACGAGCAGTACTTC	CASSPGQLTYEQYF	TRBD1	TRBV18	TRBJ2-7	-	14